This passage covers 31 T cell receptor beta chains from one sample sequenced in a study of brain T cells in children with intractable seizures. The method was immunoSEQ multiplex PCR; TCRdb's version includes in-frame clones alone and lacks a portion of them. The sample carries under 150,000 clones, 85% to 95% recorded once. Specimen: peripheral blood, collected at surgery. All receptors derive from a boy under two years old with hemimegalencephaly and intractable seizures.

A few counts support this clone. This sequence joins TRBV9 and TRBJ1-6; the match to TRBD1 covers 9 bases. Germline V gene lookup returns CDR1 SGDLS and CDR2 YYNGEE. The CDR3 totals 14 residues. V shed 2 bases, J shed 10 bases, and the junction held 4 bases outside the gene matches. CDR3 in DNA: TGTGCCAGCAGCGTTCGCGGGACAGGGTCACCCCTCCACTTT. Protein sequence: CASSVRGTGSPLHF. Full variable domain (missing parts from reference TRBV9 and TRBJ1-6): DSGVTQTPKHLITATGQRVTLRCSPRSGDLSVYWYQQSLDQGLQFLIQYYNGEERAKGNILERFSAQQFPDLHSELNLSSLELGDSALYFCASSVRGTGSPLHFGNGTRLTVT.

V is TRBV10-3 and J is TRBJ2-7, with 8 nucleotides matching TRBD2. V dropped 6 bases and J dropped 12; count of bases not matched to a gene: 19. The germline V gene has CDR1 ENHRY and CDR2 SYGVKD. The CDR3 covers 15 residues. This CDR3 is CAISAPGAGGLRMYF. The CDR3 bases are TGTGCCATCAGCGCCCCCGGCGCGGGAGGCCTACGAATGTACTTC.

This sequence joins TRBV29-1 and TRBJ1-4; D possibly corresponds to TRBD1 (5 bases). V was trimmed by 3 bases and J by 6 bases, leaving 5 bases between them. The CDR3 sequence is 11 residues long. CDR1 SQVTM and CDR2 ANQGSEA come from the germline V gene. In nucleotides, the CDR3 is TGCAGCGTTGAGGGGGATGAAAAACTGTTTTTT. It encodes CSVEGDEKLFF. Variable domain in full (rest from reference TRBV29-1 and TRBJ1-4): SAVISQKPSRDICQRGTSLTIQCQVDSQVTMMFWYRQQPGQSLTLIATANQGSEATYESGFVIDKFPISRPNLTFSTLTVSNMSPEDSSIYLCSVEGDEKLFFGSGTQLSVL.

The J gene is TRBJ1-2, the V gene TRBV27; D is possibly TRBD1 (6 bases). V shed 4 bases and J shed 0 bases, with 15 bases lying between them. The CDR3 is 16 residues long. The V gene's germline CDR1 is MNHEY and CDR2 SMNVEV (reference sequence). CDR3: CASSSLRDKANYGYTF. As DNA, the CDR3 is TGTGCCAGCAGTTCCCTCCGGGACAAGGCTAACTATGGCTACACCTTC.

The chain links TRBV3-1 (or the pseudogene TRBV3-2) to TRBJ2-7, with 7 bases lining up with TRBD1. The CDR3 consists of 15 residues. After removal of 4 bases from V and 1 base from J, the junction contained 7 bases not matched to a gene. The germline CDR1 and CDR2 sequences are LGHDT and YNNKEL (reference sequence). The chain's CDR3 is CASSPTGTASYEQYF. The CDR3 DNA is TGTGCCAGCAGCCCCACCGGGACAGCTTCCTACGAGCAGTACTTC.

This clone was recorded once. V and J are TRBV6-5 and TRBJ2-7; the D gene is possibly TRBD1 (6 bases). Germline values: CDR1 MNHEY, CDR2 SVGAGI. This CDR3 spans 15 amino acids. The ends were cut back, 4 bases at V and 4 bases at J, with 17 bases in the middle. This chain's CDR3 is CASSSLARGFYEQYF. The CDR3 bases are TGTGCCAGCAGTTCGTTGGCTAGGGGGTTTTACGAGCAGTACTTC.

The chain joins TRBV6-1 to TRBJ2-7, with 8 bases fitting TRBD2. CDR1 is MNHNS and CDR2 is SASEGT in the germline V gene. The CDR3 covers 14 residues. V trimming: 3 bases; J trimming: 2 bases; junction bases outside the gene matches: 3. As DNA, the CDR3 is TGTGCCAGCAGTGACCGGGGGGGCCCCTACGAGCAGTACTTC. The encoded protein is CASSDRGGPYEQYF.

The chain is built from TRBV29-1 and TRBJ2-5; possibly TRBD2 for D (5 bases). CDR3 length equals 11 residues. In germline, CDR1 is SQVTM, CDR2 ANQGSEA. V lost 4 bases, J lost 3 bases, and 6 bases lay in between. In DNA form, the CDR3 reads TGCAGCGTTGCCGGGAAAGAGACCCAGTACTTC. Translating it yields CSVAGKETQYF.

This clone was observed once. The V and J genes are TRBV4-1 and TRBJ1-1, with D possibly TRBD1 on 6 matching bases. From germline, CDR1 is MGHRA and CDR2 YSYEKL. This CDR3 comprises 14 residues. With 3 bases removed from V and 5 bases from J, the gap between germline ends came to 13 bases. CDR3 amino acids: CASSHRGGWTEAFF. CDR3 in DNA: TGCGCCAGCAGCCACAGGGGTGGTTGGACTGAAGCTTTCTTT.

The CDR3 reads CASSHGGQGASYEQYF. The CDR3 bases are TGTGCCAGCAGCCATGGGGGACAAGGAGCCTCCTACGAGCAGTACTTC. The V gene is TRBV4-2, the J gene TRBJ2-7, with D perhaps matching TRBD1 (6 bases). There are 16 residues in the CDR3. Looked up from germline, CDR1 is LGHNA and CDR2 is YNFKEQ. V lost 3 bases, J lost 0 bases, and 15 bases lay in between.

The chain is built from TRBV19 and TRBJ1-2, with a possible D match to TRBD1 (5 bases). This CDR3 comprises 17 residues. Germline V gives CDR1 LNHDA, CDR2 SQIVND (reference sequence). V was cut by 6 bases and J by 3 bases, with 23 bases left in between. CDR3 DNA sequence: TGTGCCAGTAGGCGCTACTCTCAAAGGGGCCTAGACTATGGCTACACCTTC. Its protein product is CASRRYSQRGLDYGYTF.

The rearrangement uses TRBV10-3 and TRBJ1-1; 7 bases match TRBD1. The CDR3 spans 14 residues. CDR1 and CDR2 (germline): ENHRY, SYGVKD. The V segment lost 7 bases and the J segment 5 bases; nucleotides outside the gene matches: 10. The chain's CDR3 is CAITPRGWGTEAFF. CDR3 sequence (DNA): TGTGCCATCACCCCCAGGGGGTGGGGGACTGAAGCTTTCTTT.

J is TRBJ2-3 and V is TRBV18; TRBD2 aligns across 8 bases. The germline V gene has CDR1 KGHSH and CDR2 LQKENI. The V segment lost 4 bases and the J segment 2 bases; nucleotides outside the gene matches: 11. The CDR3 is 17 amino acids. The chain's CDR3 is CASSRDKGLGYTDTQYF. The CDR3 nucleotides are TGTGCCAGCTCACGGGATAAGGGACTAGGGTACACAGATACGCAGTATTTT.

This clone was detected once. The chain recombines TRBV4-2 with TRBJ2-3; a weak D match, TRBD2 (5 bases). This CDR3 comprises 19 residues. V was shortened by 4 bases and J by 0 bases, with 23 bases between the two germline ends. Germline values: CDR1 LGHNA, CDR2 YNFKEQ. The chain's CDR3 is CASSPSSRPPRTSTDTQYF. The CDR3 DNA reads TGTGCCAGCAGCCCCAGCTCGAGACCCCCTCGGACTAGCACAGATACGCAGTATTTT.

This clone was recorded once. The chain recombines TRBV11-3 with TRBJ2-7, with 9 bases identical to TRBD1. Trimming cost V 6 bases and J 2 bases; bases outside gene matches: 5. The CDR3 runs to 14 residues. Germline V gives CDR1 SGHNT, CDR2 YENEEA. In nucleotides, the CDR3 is TGTGCCAGCAGGGACCGGGACAGGGCCTACGAGCAGTACTTC. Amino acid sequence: CASRDRDRAYEQYF.

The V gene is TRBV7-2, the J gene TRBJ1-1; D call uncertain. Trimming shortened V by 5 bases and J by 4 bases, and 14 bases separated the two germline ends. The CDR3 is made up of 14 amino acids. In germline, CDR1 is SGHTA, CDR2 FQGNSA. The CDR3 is CASSRKARGTEAFF. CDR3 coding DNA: TGTGCCAGCAGCCGTAAAGCTCGGGGCACTGAAGCTTTCTTT.

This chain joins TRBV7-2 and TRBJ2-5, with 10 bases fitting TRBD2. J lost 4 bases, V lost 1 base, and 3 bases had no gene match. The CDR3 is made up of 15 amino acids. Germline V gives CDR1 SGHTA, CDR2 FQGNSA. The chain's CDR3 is CASSLDRLAGETQYF. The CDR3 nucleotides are TGTGCCAGCAGCTTAGACAGACTAGCGGGAGAGACCCAGTACTTC.

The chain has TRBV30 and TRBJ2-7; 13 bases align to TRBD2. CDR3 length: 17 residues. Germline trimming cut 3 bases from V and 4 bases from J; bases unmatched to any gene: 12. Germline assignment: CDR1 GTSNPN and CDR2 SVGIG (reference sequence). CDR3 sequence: CAWSGLAGDFPNYEQYF. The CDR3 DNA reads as TGTGCCTGGAGCGGACTAGCGGGAGACTTCCCCAATTACGAGCAGTACTTC. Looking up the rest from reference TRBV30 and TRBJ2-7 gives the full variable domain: SQTIHQWPATLVQPVGSPLSLECTVEGTSNPNLYWYRQAAGRGLQLLFYSVGIGQISSEVPQNLSASRPQDRQFILSSKKLLLSDSGFYLCAWSGLAGDFPNYEQYFGPGTRLTVT.

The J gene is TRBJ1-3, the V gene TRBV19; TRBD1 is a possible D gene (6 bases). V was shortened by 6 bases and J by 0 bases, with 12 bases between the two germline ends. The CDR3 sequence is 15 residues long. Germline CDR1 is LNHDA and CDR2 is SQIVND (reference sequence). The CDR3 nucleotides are TGTGCCAGTAGGCCCCGGGACAACTCTGGAAACACCATATATTTT. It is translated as CASRPRDNSGNTIYF.

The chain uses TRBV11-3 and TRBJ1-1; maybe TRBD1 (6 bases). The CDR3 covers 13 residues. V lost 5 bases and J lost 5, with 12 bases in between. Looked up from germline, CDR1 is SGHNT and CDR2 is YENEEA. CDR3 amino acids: CASSPYRGTEAFF. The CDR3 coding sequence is TGTGCCAGCAGCCCCTATAGGGGGACTGAAGCTTTCTTT.

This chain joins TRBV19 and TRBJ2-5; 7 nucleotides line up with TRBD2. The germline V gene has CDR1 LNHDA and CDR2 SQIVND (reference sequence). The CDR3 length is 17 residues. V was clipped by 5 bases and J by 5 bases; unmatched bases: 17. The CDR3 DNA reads TGTGCCAGTAGTCCCCAACCGGGCGGGAGTGAATGGGAGACCCAGTACTTC. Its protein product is CASSPQPGGSEWETQYF.

CDR3 nucleotides: TGTGCCAGCAGCTTAGTTCCCGGGGACCCCTACAATGAGCAGTTCTTC. This translates into CASSLVPGDPYNEQFF. V is TRBV11-1 and J is TRBJ2-1; D tentatively fits TRBD1 or TRBD2 (5 bases each). The germline V gene encodes CDR1 SGHAT and CDR2 FQDESV (reference sequence). This CDR3 spans 16 amino acids. Deletions cut 1 base from V and 2 bases from J, with 12 bases between.

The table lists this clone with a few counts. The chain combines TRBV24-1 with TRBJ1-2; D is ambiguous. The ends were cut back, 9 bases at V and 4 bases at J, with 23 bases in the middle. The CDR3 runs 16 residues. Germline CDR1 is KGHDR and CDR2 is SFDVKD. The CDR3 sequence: CATGFGRLPYFYGYTF. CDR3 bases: TGTGCCACCGGGTTTGGACGTCTCCCTTACTTCTATGGCTACACCTTC.

The CDR3 nucleotides read TGCAGCGTTGTTGGGAGGCTAGCGGGGCCCCCCTACAATGAGCAGTTCTTC. Translation gives CSVVGRLAGPPYNEQFF. The chain links TRBV29-1 to TRBJ2-1, with 9 bases lining up with TRBD2. Germline V gene lookup returns CDR1 SQVTM and CDR2 ANQGSEA. This CDR3 is 17 amino acids long. Unmatched junction bases numbered 12, after V lost 4 bases and J lost 2 bases.

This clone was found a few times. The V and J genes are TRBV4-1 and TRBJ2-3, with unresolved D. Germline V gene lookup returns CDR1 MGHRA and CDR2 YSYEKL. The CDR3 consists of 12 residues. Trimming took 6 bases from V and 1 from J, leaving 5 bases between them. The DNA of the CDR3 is TGCGCCAGCAGTCAACGCACAGATACGCAGTATTTT. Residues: CASSQRTDTQYF.

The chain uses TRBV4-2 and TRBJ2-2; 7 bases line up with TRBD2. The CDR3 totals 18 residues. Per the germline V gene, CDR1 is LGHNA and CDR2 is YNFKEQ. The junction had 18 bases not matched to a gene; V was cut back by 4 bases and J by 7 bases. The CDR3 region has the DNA TGTGCCAGCAGCCTTAAGACTAGCCGGGACGGTGGGGGCGGGGAGCTGTTTTTT. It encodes CASSLKTSRDGGGGELFF.

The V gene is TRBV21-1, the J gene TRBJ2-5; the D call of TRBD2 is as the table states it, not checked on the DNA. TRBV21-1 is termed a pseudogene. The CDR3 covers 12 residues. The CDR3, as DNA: TGTGCCAGGGGGGGACGGGAAGAGACCCAGTACTTC. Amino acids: CARGGREETQYF.

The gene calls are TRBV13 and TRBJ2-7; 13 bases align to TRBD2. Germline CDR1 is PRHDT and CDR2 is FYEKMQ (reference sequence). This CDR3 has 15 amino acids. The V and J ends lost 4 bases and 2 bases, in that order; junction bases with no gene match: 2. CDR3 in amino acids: CASSSGLAGTYEQYF. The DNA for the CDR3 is TGTGCCAGCAGCTCGGGACTAGCGGGAACCTACGAGCAGTACTTC.

The CDR3 spells CASSVGGQGWETQYF. For the CDR3, the DNA is TGTGCCAGCAGCGTAGGGGGACAGGGGTGGGAGACCCAGTACTTC. The chain uses TRBV9 and TRBJ2-5; 10 bases line up with TRBD1. The V and J ends lost 0 bases and 5 bases, in that order; junction bases with no gene match: 4. This CDR3 comprises 15 residues. The germline CDR1 and CDR2 sequences are SGDLS and YYNGEE.

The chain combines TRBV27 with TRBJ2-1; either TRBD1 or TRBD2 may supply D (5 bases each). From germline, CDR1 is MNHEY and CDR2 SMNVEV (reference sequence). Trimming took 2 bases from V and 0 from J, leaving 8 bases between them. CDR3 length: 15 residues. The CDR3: CASSLLGDSYNEQFF. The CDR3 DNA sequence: TGTGCCAGCAGTTTACTGGGGGACTCCTACAATGAGCAGTTCTTC.

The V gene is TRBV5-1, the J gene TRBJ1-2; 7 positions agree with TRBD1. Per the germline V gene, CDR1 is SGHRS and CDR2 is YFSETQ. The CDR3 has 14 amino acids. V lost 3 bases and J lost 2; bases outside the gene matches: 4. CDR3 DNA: TGCGCCAGCAGCTATCTACAGGGGAACTATGGCTACACCTTC. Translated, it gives CASSYLQGNYGYTF.